Shown below are 3 T cell receptor beta chains from a single sample sequenced in a study of CD8 T cells in ankylosing spondylitis. TCRdb re-called the 5' RACE reads through MiXCR, storing one row per CDR3 protein. The repertoire holds 350,000 to 450,000 distinct CDR3 sequences, with roughly 22% as singletons. Sequencing was carried out using blood, either unsorted or a sorted T cell fraction (not recorded which). Receptors originate from a male donor with ankylosing spondylitis or in good health (not recorded which).

This chain links TRBV12-3 or TRBV12-4 with TRBJ2-3; TRBD2 is a possible D gene (6 bases). This CDR3 has 15 amino acids. With 2 bases removed from V and 4 bases from J, the gap between germline ends came to 13 bases. CDR3 in DNA: TGTGCCAGCAGTTTATCGGAGGGGACCCCAGATACGCAGTATTTT. Translating it yields CASSLSEGTPDTQYF.

The CDR3 DNA follows: TGTGCCAGCAGTATCCGTCTAGCGACAGATACGCAGTATTTT. As protein: CASSIRLATDTQYF. V and J are TRBV7-9 and TRBJ2-3, with D perhaps matching TRBD2 (6 bases). Trimming cost V 6 bases and J 3 bases, with 13 bases left between them. The CDR3 covers 14 residues. In germline, CDR1 is SEHNR, CDR2 FQNEAQ (reference sequence).

This clonotype has more than one count but fewer than ten. The chain is built from TRBV12-3 or TRBV12-4 and TRBJ2-2; TRBD2 matches at 12 bases. There are 15 residues in the CDR3. V lost 3 bases and J lost 6; bases outside the gene matches: 2. For the CDR3, the DNA is TGTGCCAGCAGTTTTCTAGCGGGGGGGGCCGGGGAGCTGTTTTTT. Its translation is CASSFLAGGAGELFF.